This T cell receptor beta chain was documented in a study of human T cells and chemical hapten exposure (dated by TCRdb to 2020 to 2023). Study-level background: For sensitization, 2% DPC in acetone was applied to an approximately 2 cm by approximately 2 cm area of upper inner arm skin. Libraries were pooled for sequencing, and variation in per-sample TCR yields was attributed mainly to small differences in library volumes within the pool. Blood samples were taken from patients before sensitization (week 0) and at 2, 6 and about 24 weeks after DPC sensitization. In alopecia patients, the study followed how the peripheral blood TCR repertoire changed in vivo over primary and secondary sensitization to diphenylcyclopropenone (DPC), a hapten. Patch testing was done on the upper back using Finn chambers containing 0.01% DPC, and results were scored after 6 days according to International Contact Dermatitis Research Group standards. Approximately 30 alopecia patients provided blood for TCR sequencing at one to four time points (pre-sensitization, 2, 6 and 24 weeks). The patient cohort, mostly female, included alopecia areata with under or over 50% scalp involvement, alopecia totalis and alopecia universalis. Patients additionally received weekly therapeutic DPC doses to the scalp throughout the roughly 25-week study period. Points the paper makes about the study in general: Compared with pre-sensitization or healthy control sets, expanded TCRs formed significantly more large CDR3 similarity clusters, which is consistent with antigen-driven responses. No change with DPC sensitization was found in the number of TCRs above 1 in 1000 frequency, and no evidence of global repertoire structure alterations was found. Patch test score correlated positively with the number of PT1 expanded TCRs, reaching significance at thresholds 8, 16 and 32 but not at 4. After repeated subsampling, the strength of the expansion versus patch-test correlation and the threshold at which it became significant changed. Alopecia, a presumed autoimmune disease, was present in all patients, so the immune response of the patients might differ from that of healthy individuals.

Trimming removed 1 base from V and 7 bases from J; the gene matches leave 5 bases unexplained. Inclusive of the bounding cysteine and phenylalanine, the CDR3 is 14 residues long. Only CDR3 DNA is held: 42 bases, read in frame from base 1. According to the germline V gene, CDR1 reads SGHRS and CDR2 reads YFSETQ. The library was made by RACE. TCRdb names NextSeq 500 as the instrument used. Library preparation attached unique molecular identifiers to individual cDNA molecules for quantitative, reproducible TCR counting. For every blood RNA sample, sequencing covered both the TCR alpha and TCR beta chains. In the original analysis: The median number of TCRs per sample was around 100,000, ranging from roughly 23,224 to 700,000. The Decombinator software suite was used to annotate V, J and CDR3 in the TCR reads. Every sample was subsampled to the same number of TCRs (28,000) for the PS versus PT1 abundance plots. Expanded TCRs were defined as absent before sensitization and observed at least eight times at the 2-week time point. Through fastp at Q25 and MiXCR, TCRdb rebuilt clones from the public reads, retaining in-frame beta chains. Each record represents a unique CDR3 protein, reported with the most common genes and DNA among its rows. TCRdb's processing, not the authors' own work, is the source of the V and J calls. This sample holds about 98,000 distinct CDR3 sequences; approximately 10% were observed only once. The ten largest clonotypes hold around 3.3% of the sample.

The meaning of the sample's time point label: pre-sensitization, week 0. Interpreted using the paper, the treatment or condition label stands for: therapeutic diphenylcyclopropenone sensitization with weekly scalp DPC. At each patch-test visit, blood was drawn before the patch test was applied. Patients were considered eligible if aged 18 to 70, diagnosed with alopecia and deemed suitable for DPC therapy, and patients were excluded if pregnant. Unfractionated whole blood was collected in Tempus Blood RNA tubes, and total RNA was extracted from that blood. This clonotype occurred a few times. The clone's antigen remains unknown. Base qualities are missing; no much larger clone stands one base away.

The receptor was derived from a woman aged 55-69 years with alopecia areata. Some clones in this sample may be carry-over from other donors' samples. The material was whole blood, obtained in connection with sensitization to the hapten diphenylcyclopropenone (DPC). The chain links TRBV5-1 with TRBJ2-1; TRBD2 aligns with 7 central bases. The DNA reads TGCGCCAGCAGCTTGATGGGGCGGGGGAATGAGCAGTTCTTC. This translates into CASSLMGRGNEQFF.